This TCR beta chain comes out of a study of neoadjuvant anti-PD-1 for oral cavity cancer. PBMC libraries mostly used approximately 500 ng of input genomic DNA, with six replicates per sample. The method was immunoSEQ multiplex PCR; TCRdb's version includes in-frame clones alone and lacks a portion of them. The repertoire holds about 79,000 clones, with around 82% as singletons. The CDR3 is 14 amino acids. With V trimmed by 8 bases and J by 5 bases, 7 bases remained unmatched. Germline values: CDR1 MNHEY, CDR2 SVGAGI. General study points: Non-responders to neoadjuvant nivolumab had significantly more clonal PBMC T cells than responders. With three patients per group, TCR findings need larger cohorts.

Concerning this clone: The antigen remains undetermined.

V is TRBV6-5 and J is TRBJ2-1; TRBD2 matches 9 bases. The sample consisted of PBMCs, taken before nivolumab (anti-PD-1) treatment. This receptor was taken from a person aged 35-79 years with oral cavity squamous cell carcinoma. CDR3 residues: CASSIAGVHNEQFF. In DNA, the CDR3 is TGTGCCAGCTCCATAGCGGGAGTCCACAATGAGCAGTTCTTC.